These T cell receptor beta chains were read from a single sample in a study of blood T cell repertoires in COVID-19. Sequenced by immunoSEQ multiplex PCR; TCRdb stores in-frame clones only, minus some. The table shows 150,000 to 200,000 clones, with about 80% occurring only once. Sequenced: peripheral blood. Receptors originate from a human donor with acute or convalescent COVID-19. The donor label of this sample is uncertain. CDR3s include the opening cysteine and the closing phenylalanine or tryptophan. D genes are given only for firm matches. Clone size is shown for a subset of rows, as once, few, many or a class of expanded clone.

>few|TRBV7-6|TRBD2|TRBJ2-7
TGTGCCAGCAGCTTAGGGGCAGGGACTAGCGGGAGACCCTACGAGCAGTACTTC
CASSLGAGTSGRPYEQYF
>.|TRBV28|TRBD1|TRBJ1-1
TGTGCCAGCAGTATCCGGGACAGGGAAGCTTTCTTT
CASSIRDREAFF
>.|TRBV20-1|.|TRBJ1-1
TGCAGTGCTAGTCCCCCGCTCAGCCTAGAGAACACTGAAGCTTTCTTT
CSASPPLSLENTEAFF
>.|TRBV14|.|TRBJ1-1
TGTGCCAGCAGCCGCGTTAGGGGCACTGAAGCTTTCTTT
CASSRVRGTEAFF
>.|TRBV30|TRBD1|TRBJ1-4
TGTGCCTGGGGTTACAGGGGAAATGAAAAACTGTTTTTT
CAWGYRGNEKLFF
>.|TRBV7-3|TRBD2|TRBJ2-1
TGTGCCAGCAGCTCCAGCGGGGGCCTCGGTGAGCAGTTCTTC
CASSSSGGLGEQFF
>.|TRBV11-2|TRBD2|TRBJ2-1
TGTGCCAGCAGCTTAGGCCCTAATGGCGGGAGGAGGAATGAGCAGTTCTTC
CASSLGPNGGRRNEQFF
>.|TRBV6-6|.|TRBJ1-4
TGTGCCAGCAGCCCCACGACAGCCGGCGATGAAAAACTGTTTTTT
CASSPTTAGDEKLFF
>.|TRBV2|.|TRBJ1-2
TGTGCCAGCACCCAGGGCTTTACTGTTAACTATGGCTACACCTTC
CASTQGFTVNYGYTF
>few|TRBV11-3|.|TRBJ2-1
TGTGCCAGCAGCTTAGTTAGCGCTAGCGAGCAGTTCTTC
CASSLVSASEQFF
>.|TRBV6-1|.|TRBJ2-4
TGTGCCAGCAGTGACTTGTACAGATTAGCCAAAAACATTCAGTACTTC
CASSDLYRLAKNIQYF
>.|TRBV15|.|TRBJ1-6
TGTGCCACCAGCAGAGATCCGGATTCACCCCTCCACTTT
CATSRDPDSPLHF
>.|TRBV15|.|TRBJ1-2
TGTGCCACCAGCAGAGCGGGAGGAACAGCGAGGAACTATGGCTACACCTTC
CATSRAGGTARNYGYTF
>.|TRBV28|TRBD1|TRBJ2-2
TGTGCCAGCAGGGGGACAGGGAGCGCCGGGGAGCTGTTTTTT
CASRGTGSAGELFF
>.|TRBV30|.|TRBJ2-3
TGTGCCTGGAGTGCCGGGGGGCCGGGCACAGATACGCAGTATTTT
CAWSAGGPGTDTQYF
>.|TRBV19|.|TRBJ1-3
TGTGCCAGTCGGGAGGGGAGATCTGGAAACACCATATATTTT
CASREGRSGNTIYF
>.|TRBV30|TRBD1|TRBJ1-1
TGTGCCTGGAAAATACCGGGACAGAGAAACACTGAAGCTTTCTTT
CAWKIPGQRNTEAFF
>once|TRBV5-6|TRBD2|TRBJ2-1
TGTGCCAGCAGCTTGGCCGCTGGACTAGCGATAAACGAGCAGTTCTTC
CASSLAAGLAINEQFF
>few|TRBV19|.|TRBJ1-5
TGTGCCAGTAGTATAGTGAAAGGGAGCGGCAATCAGCCCCAGCATTTT
CASSIVKGSGNQPQHF
>few|TRBV2|TRBD1|TRBJ2-5
TGTGCCAGCAGTCTCATCCCGGGACAGGTCTGGGGGGAGACCCAGTACTTC
CASSLIPGQVWGETQYF
>.|TRBV7-8|.|TRBJ2-3
TGTGCCAGCAGCCCCATAGATACGCAGTATTTT
CASSPIDTQYF
>.|TRBV27|.|TRBJ1-1
TGTGCCAGCAGTTTAACCATCTGGGGGCGAGGCACTGAAGCTTTCTTT
CASSLTIWGRGTEAFF
>.|TRBV11-3|.|TRBJ2-3
TGTGCCAGCAGCCCGCCATGGGACACCTTAGGGGGTACGCAGTATTTT
CASSPPWDTLGGTQYF
>.|TRBV6-6|.|TRBJ1-4
TGTGCCAGCAATACACAGGGCGGTGAACTGTTTTTT
CASNTQGGELFF
>.|TRBV2|.|TRBJ1-3
TGTGCCAGCAGCTCCCGACAGGTTGGGGCTGGAAACACCATATATTTT
CASSSRQVGAGNTIYF
>.|TRBV6-1|.|TRBJ2-7
TGTGCCAGCAGTGGGGCCCTACAGGGAAGGGCAGGCGAGCAGTACTTC
CASSGALQGRAGEQYF
>.|TRBV6-6|.|TRBJ1-4
TGTGCCAGCAGTGTCCAGGGAATTAATGAAAAACTGTTTTTT
CASSVQGINEKLFF
>.|TRBV30|.|TRBJ2-5
TGTGCCTGGAGTTCCTCTCTCTGGGGGGGGGCACTTAAAGAGACCCAGTACTTC
CAWSSSLWGGALKETQYF
>.|TRBV6-5|.|TRBJ2-7
TGTGCCAGCAGCCGCGAACGAACAGGGTCCTACGAGCAGTACTTC
CASSRERTGSYEQYF
>.|TRBV19|.|TRBJ1-3
TGTGCCAGTAGTGCAGGGGCCCAGTCTGGAAACACCATATATTTT
CASSAGAQSGNTIYF
>.|TRBV21-1|.|TRBJ1-6
TGTGCCAGCAGCATCCCACCGGGTTCCAATTCACCCCTCCACTTT
CASSIPPGSNSPLHF
>.|TRBV5-1|.|TRBJ1-1
TGCGCCAGCAGCTTGGACAGGACGAACACTGAAGCTTTCTTT
CASSLDRTNTEAFF
>few|TRBV5-1|.|TRBJ1-3
TGCGCCAGCAGATCGACGGGGGGCCAAGAATCCATATATTTT
CASRSTGGQESIYF
>.|TRBV13|TRBD1|TRBJ1-4
TGTGCCAGCAGCTTAGCCTTGACAGGGGCGCAGGGAGAAAAACTGTTTTTT
CASSLALTGAQGEKLFF
>.|TRBV15|.|TRBJ1-1
TGTGCCACCAGCAGTGACACTTCTGAAGCTTTCTTT
CATSSDTSEAFF
>.|TRBV5-4|.|TRBJ1-2
TGTGCCAGCAGCTCGTACGGACAAGCCTATGGCTACACCTTC
CASSSYGQAYGYTF
>.|TRBV12-3/TRBV12-4|TRBD1|TRBJ1-1
TGTGCCAGCAGGCCCGGGACAGGGGGAACTACTTTT
CASRPGTGGTTF
>.|TRBV3-1/TRBV3-2|TRBD1|TRBJ1-3
TGTGCCAGCAGCCGCGGGACAGGGGTTTCTGGAAACACCATATATTTT
CASSRGTGVSGNTIYF
>.|TRBV2|.|TRBJ2-7
TGTGCCAGCAGGATGACAGGAGCCTACGAGCAGTACTTC
CASRMTGAYEQYF
>once|TRBV7-9|TRBD2|TRBJ2-4
TGTGCCAGCAGCGGACTAGGGGTAGACATTCAGTACTTC
CASSGLGVDIQYF
>.|TRBV5-1|.|TRBJ1-5
TGCGCCAGCAGCTTGGGGGGCTTCAGCAATCAGCCCCAGCATTTT
CASSLGGFSNQPQHF
>few|TRBV7-9|.|TRBJ1-2
TGTGCCAGCAGCTTAGCGGCATATGGCTACACCTTC
CASSLAAYGYTF